The 15 T cell receptor beta chains presented below share a single source sample, sequenced in a study of blood T cell repertoires in COVID-19. Some clones are missing from TCRdb's copy, which holds only in-frame ones; the method was immunoSEQ multiplex PCR. The sample consists of approximately 280,000 clones, about 89% of them appearing once. The source material was PBMCs or T cells enriched from blood (not recorded which). These receptors came from a woman between 18 and 30 years old who had recovered from COVID-19.

This sequence joins TRBV14 and TRBJ2-3; D not certain. Germline CDR1 and CDR2: SGHDN and FVKESK. Trimming pared 1 base from V and 6 bases from J, leaving 8 bases between. This CDR3 has 13 residues. The CDR3 coding sequence is TGTGCCAGCAGCCAAGTTTCCGGGGATACGCAGTATTTT. The encoded protein is CASSQVSGDTQYF.

The chain carries TRBV2 and TRBJ2-1, with 10 nucleotides matching TRBD2. Trimming cost V 0 bases and J 4 bases; bases outside gene matches: 3. Germline CDR1 SNHLY, CDR2 FYNNEI. This CDR3 comprises 16 residues. CDR3 in amino acids: CASSEATTSGYNEQFF. CDR3 sequence (DNA): TGTGCCAGCAGTGAAGCGACGACTAGCGGGTACAATGAGCAGTTCTTC. The complete variable domain, with remaining parts taken from reference TRBV2 and TRBJ2-1, reads EPEVTQTPSHQVTQMGQEVILRCVPISNHLYFYWYRQILGQKVEFLVSFYNNEISEKSEIFDDQFSVERPDGSNFTLKIRSTKLEDSAMYFCASSEATTSGYNEQFFGPGTRLTVL.

The chain combines TRBV11-3 with TRBJ2-7; the match to TRBD1 covers 9 bases. V dropped 0 bases and J dropped 6; count of bases not matched to a gene: 3. CDR1 is SGHNT and CDR2 is YENEEA in the germline V gene. This CDR3 has 14 amino acids. The CDR3 sequence: CASSLEQGAGEQYF. For the CDR3, the DNA is TGTGCCAGCAGCTTAGAACAGGGGGCGGGCGAGCAGTACTTC.

The rearrangement links TRBV5-1 to TRBJ1-2; no clear D gene. Trimming removed 0 bases from V and 4 bases from J, with 10 bases in between. This CDR3 has 14 residues. Looked up from germline, CDR1 is SGHRS and CDR2 is YFSETQ. CDR3 sequence: CASSLEAGIYGYTF. CDR3 bases: TGCGCCAGCAGCTTGGAGGCGGGGATCTATGGCTACACCTTC.

This clone was observed a handful of times. The V and J genes are TRBV7-2 and TRBJ2-7; TRBD1 matches 9 bases. Germline V gene sequence: CDR1 SGHTA, CDR2 FQGNSA. The CDR3 is 16 amino acids. Losses at the gene ends were 4 bases for V and 9 bases for J; bases not matched to a gene: 16. CDR3 sequence: CASSSGGQGQGERQYF. The CDR3 DNA reads TGTGCCAGCAGCTCCGGGGGTCAGGGACAGGGAGAGAGGCAGTACTTC.

The chain combines TRBV5-4 with TRBJ2-7, with 10 positions matching TRBD1. V trimming: 4 bases; J trimming: 1 base; junction bases outside the gene matches: 5. The CDR3 consists of 15 residues. The germline V gene has CDR1 SGHNT and CDR2 YYREEE (reference sequence). CDR3 nucleotides: TGTGCCAGCAGCCCCGGGACAGGGGAATCCTACGAGCAGTACTTC. As protein: CASSPGTGESYEQYF.

This chain uses TRBV12-3 or TRBV12-4 with TRBJ1-1; maybe TRBD1 (5 bases). The CDR3 contains 12 residues. The germline V and J ends were trimmed by 8 bases and 5 bases, with 12 bases remaining between them. The chain's CDR3 is CASLRGETEAFF. CDR3 DNA sequence: TGTGCCAGCCTTAGGGGTGAGACTGAAGCTTTCTTT.

This rearrangement joins TRBV2 to TRBJ2-2; 7 nucleotides line up with TRBD2. Germline V CDR1 and CDR2: SNHLY, FYNNEI. There are 13 residues in the CDR3. J was trimmed by 4 bases and V by 11 bases; bases with no gene match: 7. The CDR3: CAGREGRTGELFF. CDR3 DNA sequence: TGTGCCGGAAGGGAGGGACGCACCGGGGAGCTGTTTTTT.

J is TRBJ2-7 and V is TRBV5-4, with TRBD2 as a possible D gene (5 bases). V shed 4 bases and J shed 6 bases, with 17 bases lying between them. This CDR3 spans 14 amino acids. Germline loops: CDR1 SGHNT, CDR2 YYREEE (reference sequence). The CDR3 spells CASSPRTQPLEQYF. CDR3 coding DNA: TGTGCCAGCAGCCCCCGGACTCAACCTCTCGAGCAGTACTTC.

The rearrangement joins TRBV5-1 to TRBJ1-4; possibly TRBD1 for D (5 bases). Germline values: CDR1 SGHRS, CDR2 YFSETQ. CDR3 length: 15 residues. V lost 1 base and J lost 5, with 12 bases in between. The CDR3 DNA sequence: TGCGCCAGCAGCTTGTCTGACAGTCGGAATGAAAAACTGTTTTTT. Translating gives CASSLSDSRNEKLFF.

J is TRBJ1-2 and V is TRBV10-3; no reliable D call. Trimming took off 0 bases at V and 7 bases at J, with 9 bases between the two ends. Germline V gives CDR1 ENHRY, CDR2 SYGVKD. This CDR3 is built from 13 residues. CDR3 coding DNA: TGTGCCATCAGTGAGTCTTACGGAGCTGGCTACACCTTC. The encoded protein is CAISESYGAGYTF.

V usage is TRBV5-4 and J usage is TRBJ2-5; 9 nucleotides agree with TRBD2. The CDR3 has 15 amino acids. V dropped 2 bases and J dropped 2; count of bases not matched to a gene: 4. CDR1 is SGHNT and CDR2 is YYREEE in the germline V gene (reference sequence). The CDR3 is CASSLPRGGQETQYF. In DNA, the CDR3 is TGTGCCAGCAGCTTACCGCGGGGGGGACAAGAGACCCAGTACTTC.

The rearrangement links TRBV30 to TRBJ2-7; 10 bases are a match to TRBD2. Unmatched junction bases numbered 6, after V lost 0 bases and J lost 1 base. CDR1 is GTSNPN, CDR2 SVGIG, per germline (reference sequence). The length of the CDR3 is 16 residues. CDR3 amino acids: CAWSVPSGRVSYEQYF. The CDR3 bases are TGTGCCTGGAGTGTACCTAGCGGGAGAGTTTCCTACGAGCAGTACTTC.

This chain uses TRBV4-3 with TRBJ1-1; the D is unclear. The CDR3 length is 14 residues. V lost 2 bases and J lost 0, with 7 bases in between. Germline V CDR1 and CDR2: LGHNA, YSLEER. The CDR3: CASSQLVLNTEAFF. The CDR3, as DNA: TGCGCCAGCAGCCAATTAGTACTGAACACTGAAGCTTTCTTT.

The J gene is TRBJ2-7, the V gene TRBV19, with TRBD1 as a possible D gene (6 bases). This CDR3 is 14 amino acids long. The V end lost 3 bases, the J end lost 4 bases, and 13 bases lay between the germline ends. CDR1 and CDR2 (germline): LNHDA, SQIVND (reference sequence). The CDR3 reads CASSIGRGKYEQYF. In nucleotides, the CDR3 is TGTGCCAGTAGTATCGGCAGGGGAAAGTACGAGCAGTACTTC.